This entry lists 29 T cell receptor beta chains sequenced from one sample in a study of shared clonotypes between healthy human individuals. Assay used: immunoSEQ multiplex PCR; TCRdb lists only in-frame clones, some missing. The sample records millions of clones, 80% to 95% being singletons. Sequencing was done on a sample of naive CD4+ T cells from PBMCs. This sample's subset: CD45RA+ positively selected. These receptors originate from a man aged 18 to 35 in good health. Some clones in this sample may be carry-over from other donors' samples.

This clone was found once. The rearrangement joins TRBV18 to TRBJ2-3; D gene uncertain. CDR3 length equals 11 residues. V was clipped by 3 bases and J by 4 bases, with 2 bases between them. Germline values: CDR1 KGHSH, CDR2 LQKENI. CDR3 in DNA: TGTGCCAGCTCACCCCCAGATACGCAGTATTTT. Translated, it gives CASSPPDTQYF.

The rearrangement joins TRBV30 to TRBJ1-4; a weak D match, TRBD1 (5 bases). This CDR3 is built from 14 residues. The germline V gene encodes CDR1 GTSNPN and CDR2 SVGIG (reference sequence). With 1 base removed from V and 6 bases from J, the gap between germline ends came to 12 bases. CDR3: CAWSGRGGDEKLFF. The CDR3 DNA follows: TGTGCCTGGAGTGGACGAGGAGGGGATGAAAAACTGTTTTTT. Using reference TRBV30 and TRBJ1-4 for the parts outside the CDR3, the full variable domain is SQTIHQWPATLVQPVGSPLSLECTVEGTSNPNLYWYRQAAGRGLQLLFYSVGIGQISSEVPQNLSASRPQDRQFILSSKKLLLSDSGFYLCAWSGRGGDEKLFFGSGTQLSVL.

The chain recombines TRBV7-3 with TRBJ1-1, with D perhaps TRBD1 (5 bases). CDR1 is SGHTA, CDR2 FQGTGA, per germline. The CDR3 is made up of 13 amino acids. V shed 2 bases and J shed 6 bases, with 10 bases lying between them. The CDR3, as DNA: TGTGCCAGCAGCTTATGGCCGGGGGCTGAAGCTTTCTTT. It translates to CASSLWPGAEAFF.

CDR3 nucleotides: TGTGCCAGCAGCCCCGCCCGCGGGGGCCGCGGCTACACCTTC. This encodes CASSPARGGRGYTF. This chain connects TRBV6-5 to TRBJ1-2; TRBD1 might be the D (6 bases). There are 14 residues in the CDR3. Germline V gene lookup returns CDR1 MNHEY and CDR2 SVGAGI. The V gene lost 6 bases and the J gene lost 8 bases, with 19 bases spanning the gap.

V usage is TRBV10-3 and J usage is TRBJ1-4; 9 bases map to TRBD1. CDR1 and CDR2 from the germline V gene are ENHRY and SYGVKD. The trim removed 2 bases at V and 8 bases at J, leaving 3 bases unmatched. The CDR3 runs 14 residues. CDR3 sequence (DNA): TGTGCCATCAGTGAGCCGGGACAGGGCGAAAAACTGTTTTTT. This encodes CAISEPGQGEKLFF.

There are a few counts of this clone. V usage is TRBV30 and J usage is TRBJ1-1; no clear D gene. The CDR3 is 15 amino acids. V was cut by 0 bases and J by 0 bases, with 11 bases left in between. CDR1 is GTSNPN, CDR2 SVGIG, per germline (reference sequence). CDR3: CAWSVLRALNTEAFF. As DNA, the CDR3 is TGTGCCTGGAGTGTATTACGGGCTCTGAACACTGAAGCTTTCTTT.

The CDR3 DNA reads as TGTGCCAGCAACAGCCTGAGACAGGATTCGGATACGCAGTATTTT. This codes for CASNSLRQDSDTQYF. The V gene is TRBV21-1, the J gene TRBJ2-3; the DNA was not used to check the table's D call, TRBD1. TRBV21-1 is a documented pseudogene. The CDR3 is 15 residues long.

The V and J genes are TRBV7-9 and TRBJ1-4; no definite D call. Germline V gives CDR1 SEHNR, CDR2 FQNEAQ (reference sequence). CDR3 size: 14 residues. Trimming removed 2 bases from V and 7 bases from J, with 11 bases in between. The CDR3 sequence: CASSLTSGSEKLFF. The CDR3 DNA reads TGTGCCAGCAGCTTAACGTCAGGCTCTGAAAAACTGTTTTTT.

The chain has TRBV28 and TRBJ1-2; D is unclear. Trimming took 3 bases from V and 7 from J, leaving 12 bases between them. Germline V lookup: CDR1 MDHEN, CDR2 SYDVKM. The CDR3 contains 13 residues. Written as DNA, the CDR3 is TGTGCCAGCAGTTTCGAAAGGCTGACTGGCTACACCTTC. This codes for CASSFERLTGYTF.

This clone has a single count. This rearrangement joins TRBV6-1 to TRBJ2-7, with 7 nucleotides matching TRBD2. CDR1 MNHNS and CDR2 SASEGT come from the germline V gene. The CDR3 runs 15 residues. V lost 5 bases and J lost 2; bases outside the gene matches: 9. CDR3 sequence (DNA): TGTGCCAGCAGTATAGAGCGGGGAGTAGCCTACGAGCAGTACTTC. It codes for CASSIERGVAYEQYF.

This clone was seen more than once but under ten times. The chain has TRBV5-6 and TRBJ2-5; a weak D match, TRBD1 (5 bases). The germline V gene encodes CDR1 SGHDT and CDR2 YYEEEE. This CDR3 is built from 14 residues. V was cut by 0 bases and J by 5 bases, with 11 bases left in between. This CDR3 reads CASSLARVEETQYF. CDR3 bases: TGTGCCAGCAGCTTGGCCAGGGTGGAGGAGACCCAGTACTTC.

J is TRBJ2-5 and V is TRBV28, with 8 bases identical to TRBD2. Germline V gives CDR1 MDHEN, CDR2 SYDVKM. The CDR3 covers 15 residues. The trim removed 6 bases at V and 5 bases at J, leaving 11 bases unmatched. CDR3 DNA: TGTGCCAGCAGGAACCCGAGACTAGCGATGGAGACCCAGTACTTC. Amino acid sequence: CASRNPRLAMETQYF. The whole variable domain, filled in from reference TRBV28 and TRBJ2-5, reads DVKVTQSSRYLVKRTGEKVFLECVQDMDHENMFWYRQDPGLGLRLIYFSYDVKMKEKGDIPEGYSVSREKKERFSLILESASTNQTSMYLCASRNPRLAMETQYFGPGTRLLVL.

This chain joins TRBV4-2 and TRBJ2-5; D is perhaps TRBD1 (5 bases). V shed 3 bases and J shed 3 bases, with 11 bases lying between them. The V gene's germline CDR1 is LGHNA and CDR2 YNFKEQ. The length of the CDR3 is 14 residues. CDR3 bases: TGTGCCAGCAGCCAGGTAGACAGAAAAGAGACCCAGTACTTC. Residues: CASSQVDRKETQYF.

The rearrangement joins TRBV18 to TRBJ1-2; tentatively, D is TRBD1 (5 bases). Trimming pared 3 bases from V and 2 bases from J, leaving 10 bases between. Germline V gene sequence: CDR1 KGHSH, CDR2 LQKENI. The CDR3 runs to 14 residues. CDR3 bases: TGTGCCAGCTCACCGGGGCGGAGGAACTATGGCTACACCTTC. Its translation: CASSPGRRNYGYTF.

This chain joins TRBV5-6 and TRBJ2-1; the match to TRBD2 covers 7 bases. The germline V gene has CDR1 SGHDT and CDR2 YYEEEE. The V segment lost 4 bases and the J segment 1 base; nucleotides outside the gene matches: 8. The CDR3 is 16 residues long. CDR3 sequence: CASSAIGRESYNEQFF. Here the CDR3 DNA reads TGTGCCAGCAGCGCCATAGGGAGGGAATCCTACAATGAGCAGTTCTTC. The full variable domain, completed using reference TRBV5-6 and TRBJ2-1, is DAGVTQSPTHLIKTRGQQVTLRCSPKSGHDTVSWYQQALGQGPQFIFQYYEEEERQRGNFPDRFSGHQFPNYSSELNVNALLLGDSALYLCASSAIGRESYNEQFFGPGTRLTVL.

The chain has TRBV19 and TRBJ1-2; TRBD1 aligns across 7 bases. The CDR3 has 12 amino acids. Germline values: CDR1 LNHDA, CDR2 SQIVND (reference sequence). Losses at the gene ends were 11 bases for V and 3 bases for J; bases not matched to a gene: 6. CDR3 in amino acids: CASGDSYYGYTF. In nucleotides, the CDR3 is TGTGCCTCAGGGGACAGCTACTATGGCTACACCTTC.

The chain couples TRBV7-2 to TRBJ1-3; D unresolved. Germline lookup yields CDR1 SGHTA and CDR2 FQGNSA. V gave up 5 bases and J gave up 0 bases, with 14 bases separating them. CDR3 size: 16 residues. The CDR3 nucleotides read TGTGCCAGCAGCCGTGAGAGTACTCCCTCTGGAAACACCATATATTTT. Its protein is CASSRESTPSGNTIYF. The whole variable domain, remainder taken from reference TRBV7-2 and TRBJ1-3, is GAGVSQSPSNKVTEKGKDVELRCDPISGHTALYWYRQSLGQGLEFLIYFQGNSAPDKSGLPSDRFSAERTGGSVSTLTIQRTQQEDSAVYLCASSRESTPSGNTIYFGEGSWLTVV.

The chain carries TRBV7-8 and TRBJ2-2, with 7 bases lining up with TRBD1. The CDR3 is 16 amino acids. Germline CDR1 is SGHVS and CDR2 is FQNEAQ. Trimming cost V 5 bases and J 4 bases; bases outside gene matches: 10. This chain's CDR3 is CASSPGQKGGTGELFF. Here the CDR3 DNA reads TGTGCCAGCAGCCCGGGACAGAAAGGTGGCACCGGGGAGCTGTTTTTT. Combining the CDR3 with reference TRBV7-8 and TRBJ2-2 gives the whole variable domain GAGVSQSPRYKVAKRGQDVALRCDPISGHVSLFWYQQALGQGPEFLTYFQNEAQLDKSGLPSDRFFAERPEGSVSTLKIQRTQQEDSAVYLCASSPGQKGGTGELFFGEGSRLTVL.

The chain combines TRBV11-2 with TRBJ2-7; D unresolved. The CDR3 runs 15 residues. The germline V and J ends were trimmed by 2 bases and 5 bases, with 16 bases remaining between them. Looked up from germline, CDR1 is SGHAT and CDR2 is FQNNGV. CDR3: CASSLLLRDGHEQYF. As DNA, the CDR3 is TGTGCCAGCAGCTTACTTCTTAGAGACGGCCACGAGCAGTACTTC.

This clone appeared a single time. The chain employs TRBV27 and TRBJ2-6; D is ambiguous. Germline CDR1 reads MNHEY; CDR2 reads SMNVEV (reference sequence). The V end was cut by 3 bases, the J end by 4 bases, with 10 bases between. The CDR3 length is 15 residues. This chain's CDR3 is CASSFDSHGANVLTF. In nucleotides, the CDR3 is TGTGCCAGCAGTTTTGACTCACACGGGGCCAACGTCCTGACTTTC.

The rearrangement uses TRBV19 and TRBJ2-7; the D call may be TRBD1 or TRBD2 (5 bases each). Germline V CDR1 and CDR2: LNHDA, SQIVND (reference sequence). Between the trimmed V and J ends, which lost 3 bases and 2 bases, there was a span of 14 bases. The CDR3 is 15 residues long. CDR3 in amino acids: CASSIDPGRTYEQYF. The CDR3 region has the DNA TGTGCCAGTAGTATTGATCCGGGACGGACCTACGAGCAGTACTTC.

The J gene is TRBJ2-1, the V gene TRBV19, with a weak D call TRBD2 (7 bases). CDR3 size: 15 residues. With 7 bases removed from V and 5 bases from J, the gap between germline ends came to 18 bases. Germline values: CDR1 LNHDA, CDR2 SQIVND (reference sequence). The CDR3: CASTDRGGTNNEQFF. For the CDR3, the DNA is TGTGCCAGTACCGATCGGGGAGGGACAAACAATGAGCAGTTCTTC.

The chain recombines TRBV5-1 with TRBJ2-1; D ambiguous. Trimming left V 2 bases short and J 5 bases short, with 2 bases between. From germline, CDR1 is SGHRS and CDR2 YFSETQ. The CDR3 has 11 residues. The CDR3 DNA reads as TGCGCCAGCAGCTTTAACAATGAGCAGTTCTTC. This translates into CASSFNNEQFF.

The J gene is TRBJ2-1, the V gene TRBV6-5, with TRBD2 identical over 9 bases. CDR3 length: 16 residues. Germline CDR1 is MNHEY and CDR2 is SVGAGI. V lost 0 bases to trimming and J lost 4 bases; unmatched junction nucleotides: 4. The CDR3 here is CASSYSFAGGYNEQFF. Here the CDR3 DNA reads TGTGCCAGCAGTTACTCCTTCGCGGGAGGGTACAATGAGCAGTTCTTC.

This rearrangement joins TRBV9 to TRBJ2-2; the D is unclear. This CDR3 has 16 residues. Germline CDR1 SGDLS, CDR2 YYNGEE. Deletions cut 4 bases from V and 0 bases from J, with 13 bases between. The CDR3 DNA is TGTGCCAGCAGCCAGAGGAGTCTCCCGAACACCGGGGAGCTGTTTTTT. Encoded protein: CASSQRSLPNTGELFF.

About this clone itself: The same CDR3 arises from other DNA sequences in this sample as well. This rearrangement joins TRBV7-9 to TRBJ2-7, with TRBD1 matching over 7 bases. Per germline, CDR1 SEHNR and CDR2 FQNEAQ (reference sequence). The junction had 3 bases not matched to a gene; V was cut back by 1 base and J by 3 bases. The CDR3 totals 14 residues. CDR3 sequence reads: CASSLGQGFYEQYF. The CDR3 DNA follows: TGTGCCAGCAGCTTAGGACAGGGTTTCTACGAGCAGTACTTC.

This chain joins TRBV27 and TRBJ1-1; no firm D call. Germline V gives CDR1 MNHEY, CDR2 SMNVEV (reference sequence). V was shortened by 8 bases and J by 6 bases, with 16 bases between the two germline ends. The CDR3 contains 13 residues. The CDR3 DNA is TGTGCCAGCTTCCGGAGGGCTATGGCTGAAGCTTTCTTT. It is translated as CASFRRAMAEAFF.

The genes are TRBV28 and TRBJ1-4; D possibly corresponds to TRBD1 (5 bases). This CDR3 is 14 amino acids long. V was trimmed by 8 bases and J by 0 bases, leaving 10 bases between them. The germline V gene encodes CDR1 MDHEN and CDR2 SYDVKM. The CDR3 loop reads CASGLTATNEKLFF. The CDR3 DNA is TGTGCCAGCGGCCTGACAGCAACTAATGAAAAACTGTTTTTT.

The chain links TRBV2 to TRBJ1-5; D is perhaps TRBD1 (5 bases). V dropped 7 bases and J dropped 4 bases, with 11 bases sitting between them. Germline V gene sequence: CDR1 SNHLY, CDR2 FYNNEI. The CDR3 is 13 residues long. For the CDR3, the DNA is TGTGCCAGCACTGGGGGTTTAAATCAGCCCCAGCATTTT. Translated: CASTGGLNQPQHF.